Each of the 27 T cell receptor beta chains below was sequenced from the same sample in a study of cytomegalovirus exposure and HLA in healthy donors. Primers included in the PCR were 60 Vbeta and 13 Jbeta primers. Here immunoSEQ multiplex PCR was the method, and the copy in TCRdb shows in-frame clones only, minus some. The sample lists 95,000 to 110,000 clones; 76% were seen once. The sequenced sample consisted of PBMCs. The receptor set was obtained from a man between 18 and 29 years old in good health and CMV-seronegative.

The chain carries TRBV7-6 and TRBJ2-7, with a weak D call TRBD1 (7 bases). The assigned J gene may be wrong: the sequence end matches TRBJ2-1 better. CDR1 SGHVS and CDR2 FNYEAQ come from the germline V gene. The CDR3 is made up of 15 amino acids. This CDR3 is CASSPGQGGHNEQFF. In DNA form, the CDR3 reads TGTGCCAGCAGCCCTGGGCAGGGGGGCCACAATGAGCAGTTCTTC.

The J gene is TRBJ2-1, the V gene TRBV7-6; TRBD1 agrees at 9 bases. CDR3 length equals 17 residues. Germline lookup yields CDR1 SGHVS and CDR2 FNYEAQ. V shed 1 base, J shed 4 bases, and the junction held 8 bases outside the gene matches. CDR3 loop: CASSLGPSGQGYNEQFF. The CDR3 coding sequence is TGTGCCAGCAGCTTAGGGCCCTCTGGACAGGGGTACAATGAGCAGTTCTTC.

The chain uses TRBV7-9 and TRBJ2-7; no definite D call. The germline V and J ends were trimmed by 2 bases and 3 bases, with 5 bases remaining between them. Germline CDR1 SEHNR, CDR2 FQNEAQ (reference sequence). CDR3 length: 12 amino acids. In DNA, the CDR3 is TGTGCCAGCAGCTTAACAGTCTACGAGCAGTACTTC. It is translated as CASSLTVYEQYF.

The chain carries TRBV15 and TRBJ2-4; a possible D gene is TRBD1 (6 bases). This CDR3 is built from 16 residues. CDR1 LNHNV and CDR2 YYDKDF come from the germline V gene (reference sequence). The V end lost 3 bases, the J end lost 0 bases, and 12 bases lay between the germline ends. CDR3 sequence: CATSSQTGLAKNIQYF. The CDR3 region has the DNA TGTGCCACCAGCAGTCAAACAGGGCTAGCCAAAAACATTCAGTACTTC.

This chain connects TRBV11-2 to TRBJ2-5; 11 bases align to TRBD2. The CDR3 extends over 16 amino acids. V shed 1 base, J shed 2 bases, and the junction held 3 bases outside the gene matches. Per germline, CDR1 SGHAT and CDR2 FQNNGV. The CDR3 loop reads CASSLGTSGRQETQYF. The CDR3 nucleotides are TGTGCCAGCAGCTTAGGGACTAGCGGGCGGCAAGAGACCCAGTACTTC. Combining the CDR3 with reference TRBV11-2 and TRBJ2-5 gives the whole variable domain EAGVAQSPRYKIIEKRQSVAFWCNPISGHATLYWYQQILGQGPKLLIQFQNNGVVDDSQLPKDRFSAERLKGVDSTLKIQPAKLEDSAVYLCASSLGTSGRQETQYFGPGTRLLVL.

This clone was detected once. The genes are TRBV9 and TRBJ2-2; TRBD2 matches at 8 bases. The junction had 9 bases not matched to a gene; V was cut back by 6 bases and J by 5 bases. The germline CDR1 and CDR2 sequences are SGDLS and YYNGEE. This CDR3 has 15 residues. The CDR3 here is CASTSSGGPTGELFF. The CDR3 DNA reads as TGTGCCAGCACTTCCAGCGGGGGACCTACCGGGGAGCTGTTTTTT.

The CDR3 DNA sequence: TGTGCCAGCAGGTTCGGGACAGGGTACCAAGAGACCCAGTACTTC. Amino acid sequence: CASRFGTGYQETQYF. This rearrangement joins TRBV6-6 to TRBJ2-5; 9 nucleotides match TRBD1. Germline CDR1 reads MNHNY; CDR2 reads SVGAGI (reference sequence). Trimming removed 6 bases from V and 0 bases from J; junction bases left unmatched: 5. CDR3 length: 15 residues.

The chain recombines TRBV7-9 with TRBJ2-1, with 11 nucleotides matching TRBD2. CDR1 is SEHNR and CDR2 is FQNEAQ in the germline V gene (reference sequence). This CDR3 region has 14 residues. Losses at the gene ends were 11 bases for V and 3 bases for J; bases not matched to a gene: 6. CDR3 coding DNA: TGTGCCGGGGCGGGACTAGCGGTCTACAATGAGCAGTTCTTC. Translated: CAGAGLAVYNEQFF.

The chain links TRBV15 to TRBJ2-7; TRBD1 is a possible D gene (6 bases). The CDR3 length is 16 residues. In germline, CDR1 is LNHNV, CDR2 YYDKDF (reference sequence). The V gene lost 4 bases and the J gene lost 0 bases, with 16 bases spanning the gap. DNA of the CDR3: TGTGCCACCAGCACGATAAAGGGACAATCCTCCTACGAGCAGTACTTC. It specifies CATSTIKGQSSYEQYF.

The chain is built from TRBV5-1 and TRBJ1-1; 7 bases map to TRBD1. The CDR3 is 14 residues long. Germline assignment: CDR1 SGHRS and CDR2 YFSETQ. V dropped 2 bases and J dropped 7; count of bases not matched to a gene: 8. In DNA, the CDR3 is TGCGCCAGCAGCTTAGGGGGCGAAACGGGTGAAGCTTTCTTT. Protein: CASSLGGETGEAFF.

This clone has a handful of counts. The rearrangement uses TRBV5-5 and TRBJ1-1; possible D gene TRBD1, 6 bases. V shed 6 bases and J shed 0 bases, with 12 bases lying between them. This CDR3 has 14 residues. Looked up from germline, CDR1 is SGHKS and CDR2 is YYEKEE (reference sequence). CDR3 amino acids: CASTRGGMNTEAFF. In DNA form, the CDR3 reads TGTGCCAGCACCCGGGGGGGCATGAACACTGAAGCTTTCTTT.

The rearrangement joins TRBV28 to TRBJ1-4; possible D gene TRBD1, 6 bases. The germline gives CDR1 MDHEN, CDR2 SYDVKM. V was cut by 2 bases and J by 5 bases, with 12 bases left in between. CDR3 size: 15 residues. The CDR3 here is CASSLGGARNEKLFF. The CDR3 DNA reads as TGTGCCAGCAGTTTAGGGGGGGCGAGAAATGAAAAACTGTTTTTT.

To note about this clone: This CDR3 is also generated by other DNA sequences in the sample. V usage is TRBV7-3 and J usage is TRBJ2-3; 7 nucleotides agree with TRBD2. V was pared by 1 base and J by 3 bases, with 1 base of the junction left unmatched. The length of the CDR3 is 14 residues. The germline CDR1 and CDR2 sequences are SGHTA and FQGTGA. The CDR3 DNA follows: TGTGCCAGCAGCTTAAGGGGGGGAACAGATACGCAGTATTTT. This translates into CASSLRGGTDTQYF.

This clone has a single count. This sequence joins TRBV4-1 and TRBJ2-1; D ambiguous. CDR3 length: 14 amino acids. Germline-derived CDR1 and CDR2 are MGHRA and YSYEKL. V was clipped by 1 base and J by 12 bases, with 16 bases between them. CDR3 sequence (DNA): TGCGCCAGCAGCCAAGTTACCCACCTAGACCGGCAGTTCTTC. Translated, it gives CASSQVTHLDRQFF.

The V call is TRBV25-1, the J call TRBJ2-1; 9 bases agree with TRBD1. This CDR3 contains 12 residues. J was trimmed by 15 bases and V by 6 bases; bases with no gene match: 9. Per the germline V gene, CDR1 is MGHDK and CDR2 is SYGVNS. Here the CDR3 DNA reads TGTGCCAGCAGATCCACAGGGGGCGGGTGGTTCTTC. This gives the protein CASRSTGGGWFF.

CDR3 sequence: CASSPIRPTGNQPQHF. The CDR3 region has the DNA TGTGCCAGCTCACCAATCCGTCCGACAGGCAATCAGCCCCAGCATTTT. The chain joins TRBV18 to TRBJ1-5; maybe TRBD1 (5 bases). Trimming took 2 bases from V and 2 from J, leaving 13 bases between them. CDR1 and CDR2 from the germline V gene are KGHSH and LQKENI. This CDR3 comprises 16 residues.

This clone was observed once. The J gene is TRBJ2-1, the V gene TRBV10-3; 9 nucleotides line up with TRBD2. Germline-derived CDR1 and CDR2 are ENHRY and SYGVKD. CDR3 length: 17 amino acids. Unmatched junction bases numbered 12, after V lost 5 bases and J lost 4 bases. CDR3 in DNA: TGTGCCATCAGTCCAGGGGGTAGCGGGGGCCAATACAATGAGCAGTTCTTC. The encoded protein is CAISPGGSGGQYNEQFF.

This clone was detected only a few times. The genes are TRBV5-1 and TRBJ2-7; TRBD1 aligns across 7 bases. CDR1 and CDR2 (germline): SGHRS, YFSETQ. The V and J ends lost 2 bases and 0 bases, in that order; junction bases with no gene match: 5. This CDR3 comprises 15 residues. The CDR3 DNA sequence: TGCGCCAGCAGCTTACTACAGGGGTCCTCCTACGAGCAGTACTTC. It specifies CASSLLQGSSYEQYF. The whole variable domain, remainder taken from reference TRBV5-1 and TRBJ2-7, is KAGVTQTPRYLIKTRGQQVTLSCSPISGHRSVSWYQQTPGQGLQFLFEYFSETQRNKGNFPGRFSGRQFSNSRSEMNVSTLELGDSALYLCASSLLQGSSYEQYFGPGTRLTVT.

The chain has TRBV5-5 and TRBJ1-6; unclear D gene. V was clipped by 4 bases and J by 14 bases, with 13 bases between them. This CDR3 spans 12 amino acids. Germline V gives CDR1 SGHKS, CDR2 YYEKEE (reference sequence). Written as DNA, the CDR3 is TGTGCCAGCAGCCCCTTCGCGGGTTCCCTCCACTTT. It codes for CASSPFAGSLHF.

This sequence joins TRBV9 and TRBJ2-6, with TRBD1 as a possible D gene (5 bases). The V gene's germline CDR1 is SGDLS and CDR2 YYNGEE. V lost 6 bases and J lost 4, with 17 bases in between. CDR3 length: 16 residues. The CDR3 sequence: CASKAGPGAGANVLTF. DNA of the CDR3: TGTGCCAGCAAGGCAGGGCCAGGTGCGGGGGCCAACGTCCTGACTTTC.

The chain has TRBV6-6 and TRBJ2-3; 13 bases align to TRBD2. Per the germline V gene, CDR1 is MNHNY and CDR2 is SVGAGI (reference sequence). J lost 3 bases, V lost 4 bases, and 4 bases had no gene match. CDR3 length: 16 residues. The CDR3 loop is CASSSRLAGGTDTQYF. CDR3 coding DNA: TGTGCCAGCAGTTCACGACTAGCGGGGGGTACAGATACGCAGTATTTT.

The sample holds a few counts of this clone. The V call is TRBV27, the J call TRBJ1-6, with 9 bases matching TRBD1. This CDR3 spans 15 amino acids. Germline V gene sequence: CDR1 MNHEY, CDR2 SMNVEV (reference sequence). Trimming at V came to 3 bases and at J to 9 bases, leaving 6 bases not matched to a gene. The CDR3 sequence: CASSFGGTGLSPLHF. CDR3 nucleotides: TGTGCCAGCAGTTTCGGAGGGACAGGGCTTTCACCCCTCCACTTT.

The genes are TRBV15 and TRBJ2-7; 9 bases are a match to TRBD1. The CDR3 has 16 amino acids. Germline V gene data show CDR1 as LNHNV and CDR2 as YYDKDF (reference sequence). V was clipped by 0 bases and J by 4 bases; unmatched bases: 7. This chain's CDR3 is CATSRESVGQGYEQYF. The CDR3 DNA reads as TGTGCCACCAGCAGAGAAAGTGTGGGACAGGGATACGAGCAGTACTTC.

This rearrangement joins TRBV29-1 to TRBJ1-5; 8 bases agree with TRBD1. V lost 4 bases to trimming and J lost 3 bases; unmatched junction nucleotides: 2. Germline CDR1 and CDR2: SQVTM and ANQGSEA. The CDR3 is made up of 13 amino acids. The CDR3 region is CSVVDRVNQPQHF. The CDR3 DNA follows: TGCAGCGTTGTGGACAGGGTCAATCAGCCCCAGCATTTT.

The chain links TRBV9 to TRBJ1-2; 11 bases are a match to TRBD1. The length of the CDR3 is 17 residues. The germline gives CDR1 SGDLS, CDR2 YYNGEE. With 3 bases clipped from V and 7 bases from J, the junction kept 14 bases outside the gene matches. CDR3 coding DNA: TGTGCCAGCAGCGCCCGGACAGGGGGCAGTCGTATGAGTGGCTACACCTTC. The encoded protein is CASSARTGGSRMSGYTF.

This clone was detected a few times. V gene TRBV5-1 combines with J gene TRBJ1-1; maybe TRBD1 (5 bases). CDR3 length: 15 residues. The V end lost 0 bases, the J end lost 0 bases, and 9 bases lay between the germline ends. Germline values: CDR1 SGHRS, CDR2 YFSETQ. This CDR3 is CASSLAAGLNTEAFF. CDR3 coding DNA: TGCGCCAGCAGCTTGGCGGCAGGGCTGAACACTGAAGCTTTCTTT.

CDR3 amino acids: CASSYGGGNSPLHF. CDR3 coding DNA: TGTGCCAGCAGTTACGGGGGGGGCAATTCACCCCTCCACTTT. V usage is TRBV6-6 and J usage is TRBJ1-6, with TRBD1 as a possible D gene (6 bases). CDR1 MNHNY and CDR2 SVGAGI come from the germline V gene (reference sequence). The CDR3 covers 14 residues. V was pared by 2 bases and J by 7 bases, with 9 bases between.